The T cell receptor beta chain described here comes from a study of OX40 agonist ivuxolimab in advanced cancers. About the research overall: Partial responses were recorded for three patients, including one with hepatocellular carcinoma and two with cutaneous melanoma.

Study findings and constraints: The study did not work out the antigen specificity of the expanded peripheral T cells. CD4+ and CD8+ blood T cells expanded clonally by week 6 at 0.1 to 3.0 mg/kg.

Comments on this clone: The antigen is not known.

Measured with immunoSEQ multiplex PCR; TCRdb has only the in-frame clones, and not every one. This table has roughly 86,000 clones, roughly 92% appearing once. J was trimmed by 2 bases and V by 3 bases; bases with no gene match: 6. CDR3 length: 16 amino acids. The germline V gene encodes CDR1 SGHRS and CDR2 YFSETQ. The chain has TRBV5-1 and TRBJ2-1; TRBD2 matches 9 bases. The sample in question was CD4+ or CD8+ T cells sorted from blood, obtained in a trial of the OX40 agonist ivuxolimab. The TCR sequence derives from an adult with an advanced solid tumor such as melanoma, head and neck, liver or kidney cancer. The CDR3 loop is CASSSSSGRPYNEQFF. The CDR3 coding sequence is TGCGCCAGCAGCTCCTCCAGCGGGAGGCCCTACAATGAGCAGTTCTTC.